This TCR beta chain was obtained from a study of T cells after somatic rescue of genetic block. Germline V lookup: CDR1 ENHRY, CDR2 SYGVKD. This CDR3 spans 13 amino acids. V lost 4 bases, J lost 4 bases, and 11 bases lay in between. This clone was recorded only once. The protocol was immunoSEQ multiplex PCR, while the TCRdb copy is restricted to in-frame clones and leaves out a portion. The sample records approximately 12,000 clones, approximately 74% being singletons. The receptor's source is a boy aged 5-17 years. Sequencing was done on a sample of peripheral blood mononuclear cells (PBMCs). V and J are TRBV10-3 and TRBJ2-7, with no clear D. The CDR3 protein is CAISAARLYEQYF. The CDR3, as DNA: TGTGCCATCAGTGCGGCTAGGCTATACGAGCAGTACTTC.